The clone carrying this TCR beta chain showed up just once. This record belongs to a study of blood T cell repertoires in COVID-19. V lost 0 bases, J lost 6 bases, and 10 bases stayed unmatched. Germline V gene lookup returns CDR1 MGHRA and CDR2 YSYEKL. CDR3 length equals 17 residues. Authors' methods: Estimated nucleated cell counts came from reference gene primer amplification. Sequenced by immunoSEQ multiplex PCR; TCRdb stores in-frame clones only, minus some. V, J and clone size are those of that table, while D and trimming were read from the DNA. The sample has about 97,000 clones; around 87% are singletons.

This receptor was taken from a woman aged 25-40 years with acute or convalescent COVID-19. The chain recombines TRBV4-1 with TRBJ1-4, with 7 bases identical to TRBD1. The sample consisted of peripheral blood. The CDR3 DNA reads TGCGCCAGCAGCCAAGAAGGGTGGAGGGGGCGGGATGAAAAACTGTTTTTT. It translates to CASSQEGWRGRDEKLFF.